These 9 T cell receptor beta chains came from one sample sequenced in a study of blood T cell repertoires in COVID-19. The table came from immunoSEQ multiplex PCR; TCRdb's copy has only in-frame clones and leaves some out. The sample holds 200,000 or so clones, over 70% seen once. The sample comprised peripheral blood. Source of these receptors: a man in his 60s with active or convalescent COVID-19.

The rearrangement uses TRBV14 and TRBJ1-1, with D uncertain. CDR1 is SGHDN and CDR2 is FVKESK in the germline V gene. V lost 1 base and J lost 1, with 10 bases in between. The CDR3 length is 15 residues. The CDR3 DNA reads TGTGCCAGCAGCCAAGCGGCAGGAAGGAACACTGAAGCTTTCTTT. It encodes CASSQAAGRNTEAFF.

The gene calls are TRBV2 and TRBJ1-1; 7 bases fit TRBD1. The V segment lost 6 bases and the J segment 1 base; nucleotides outside the gene matches: 11. Germline V gene data show CDR1 as SNHLY and CDR2 as FYNNEI. This CDR3 is 16 amino acids long. The CDR3: CASSADPTGSNTEAFF. CDR3 DNA sequence: TGTGCCAGCAGCGCGGACCCGACAGGGTCGAACACTGAAGCTTTCTTT.

This clone was counted a few times. The rearrangement joins TRBV10-3 to TRBJ2-7; tentative D call: TRBD2 (5 bases). The CDR3 extends over 10 amino acids. CDR1 is ENHRY, CDR2 SYGVKD, per germline. Trimming left V 3 bases short and J 9 bases short, with 6 bases between. The CDR3 nucleotides are TGTGCCATCAGTGATGGAGGGCAGTACTTC. This encodes CAISDGGQYF.

The DNA for the CDR3 is TGTGCCAGCAGCCCGGGACTAGTGAGGACGCAGTATTTT. This encodes CASSPGLVRTQYF. The chain combines TRBV28 with TRBJ2-3; 8 bases are shared with TRBD2. Per the germline V gene, CDR1 is MDHEN and CDR2 is SYDVKM. The length of the CDR3 is 13 residues. J gave up 9 bases and V 6 bases, and 8 bases lay outside the gene matches.

CDR3 nucleotide sequence: TGTGCCATCAGTGAGCCGGGGGGCCGGGAAGCTTTCTTT. This gives the protein CAISEPGGREAFF. The genes are TRBV10-3 and TRBJ1-1; possible D gene TRBD1, 6 bases. In germline, CDR1 is ENHRY, CDR2 SYGVKD. Trimming shortened V by 2 bases and J by 8 bases, and 12 bases separated the two germline ends. The CDR3 spans 13 residues.

The chain is built from TRBV28 and TRBJ2-7; TRBD2 might be the D (5 bases). The CDR3 is 15 amino acids. Germline V gives CDR1 MDHEN, CDR2 SYDVKM. V lost 5 bases and J lost 0, with 14 bases in between. The CDR3 nucleotides read TGTGCCAGCAGTCATGGAGGAGGTTACTCCTACGAGCAGTACTTC. Protein sequence: CASSHGGGYSYEQYF. Full variable domain (rest looked up from reference TRBV28 and TRBJ2-7): DVKVTQSSRYLVKRTGEKVFLECVQDMDHENMFWYRQDPGLGLRLIYFSYDVKMKEKGDIPEGYSVSREKKERFSLILESASTNQTSMYLCASSHGGGYSYEQYFGPGTRLTVT.

A word on this clone: The same CDR3 arises from other DNA sequences in this sample as well. As DNA, the CDR3 is TGTGCCAGCAGCGTAGAGGACAGGCCCTATGGCTACACCTTC. This encodes CASSVEDRPYGYTF. The chain is built from TRBV9 and TRBJ1-2; 7 bases are shared with TRBD1. The CDR3 runs 14 residues. The germline CDR1 and CDR2 sequences are SGDLS and YYNGEE. With V trimmed by 0 bases and J by 4 bases, 3 bases remained unmatched.

About this clone itself: Distinct nucleotide sequences in the sample also encode this CDR3. V gene TRBV18 combines with J gene TRBJ2-5; 8 bases are a match to TRBD2. CDR3 size: 15 residues. V lost 1 base and J lost 2; bases outside the gene matches: 3. Germline values: CDR1 KGHSH, CDR2 LQKENI. The DNA for the CDR3 is TGTGCCAGCTCACCACGGCGGGGGGCGCAAGAGACCCAGTACTTC. This gives the protein CASSPRRGAQETQYF. Full variable domain (outside the CDR3, taken from reference TRBV18 and TRBJ2-5): NAGVMQNPRHLVRRRGQEARLRCSPMKGHSHVYWYRQLPEEGLKFMVYLQKENIIDESGMPKERFSAEFPKEGPSILRIQQVVRGDSAAYFCASSPRRGAQETQYFGPGTRLLVL.

The CDR3 sequence: CASSSAGTNEKLFF. CDR3 coding DNA: TGTGCCAGCAGTTCGGCAGGAACTAATGAAAAACTGTTTTTT. The rearrangement joins TRBV28 to TRBJ1-4; D unresolved. CDR3 length: 14 amino acids. Germline V CDR1 and CDR2: MDHEN, SYDVKM. V was cut by 4 bases and J by 1 base, with 7 bases left in between.